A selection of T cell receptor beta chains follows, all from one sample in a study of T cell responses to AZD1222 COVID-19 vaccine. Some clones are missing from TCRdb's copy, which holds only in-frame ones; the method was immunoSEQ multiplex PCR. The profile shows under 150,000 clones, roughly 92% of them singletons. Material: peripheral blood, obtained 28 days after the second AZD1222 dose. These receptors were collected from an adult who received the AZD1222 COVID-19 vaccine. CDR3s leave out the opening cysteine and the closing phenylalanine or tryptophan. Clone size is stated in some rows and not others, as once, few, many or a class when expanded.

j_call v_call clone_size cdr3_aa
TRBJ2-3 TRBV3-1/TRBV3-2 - ASSHSTSLNTQY
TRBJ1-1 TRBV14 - ASSSQGYTEAF
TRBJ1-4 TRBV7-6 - ASSPSGVTNEKLF
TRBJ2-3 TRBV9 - ASSVEGPTDTQY
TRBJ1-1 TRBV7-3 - ASSLTDRNTEAF
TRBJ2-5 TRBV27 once ASSFSGQAQETQY
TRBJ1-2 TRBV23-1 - ASSQSDSPYGYT
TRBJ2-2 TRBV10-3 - AISVRGIGDGELF
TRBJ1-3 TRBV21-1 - ASSKAGLGFRNTIY
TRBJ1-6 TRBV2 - ASSEAGTVRH
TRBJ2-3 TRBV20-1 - SASVTDTQY
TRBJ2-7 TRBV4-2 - ASSQDPAGGYEQY
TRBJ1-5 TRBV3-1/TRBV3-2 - ASSQDVGGNQPQH
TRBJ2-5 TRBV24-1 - ATSEPRTGTGQETQY
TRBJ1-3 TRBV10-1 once ASSACRTSRRSSGNTIY